Below, 23 T cell receptor beta chains from the same sample are listed, as sequenced in a study of cytomegalovirus exposure and HLA in healthy donors. The PCR employed 60 Vbeta primers together with 13 Jbeta primers. Generated by immunoSEQ multiplex PCR, the TCRdb table keeps only in-frame clones and is missing some. In the table there are some 110,000 clones, 77% of which are singletons. The sequenced material came from PBMCs. The receptors shown here come from a woman in her thirties or forties in good health and CMV-seropositive.

The chain employs TRBV28 and TRBJ1-2; 7 bases are shared with TRBD1. Germline V gene data show CDR1 as MDHEN and CDR2 as SYDVKM. This CDR3 has 16 residues. Unmatched junction bases numbered 19, after V lost 7 bases and J lost 8 bases. CDR3 bases: TGTGCCAGCAATTATGCGGTGAGGGGGCGGCTTTGGGGCTACACCTTC. This encodes CASNYAVRGRLWGYTF.

This chain uses TRBV4-2 with TRBJ2-3; TRBD2 might be the D (6 bases). CDR3 length equals 15 residues. V lost 5 bases and J lost 3, with 15 bases in between. Per the germline V gene, CDR1 is LGHNA and CDR2 is YNFKEQ. This CDR3 is CASSLSGVMTDTQYF. The CDR3 DNA is TGTGCCAGCAGCTTGTCGGGAGTAATGACAGATACGCAGTATTTT.

The genes are TRBV6-4 and TRBJ2-1, with 7 bases identical to TRBD2. CDR1 is MRHNA, CDR2 SNTAGT, per germline. The V gene end was trimmed by 0 bases and the J gene end by 4 bases; junction bases not matched to a gene: 6. The CDR3 contains 16 residues. The CDR3 DNA reads TGTGCCAGCAGTGACTCGAAACAGCGGGATTACAATGAGCAGTTCTTC. It codes for CASSDSKQRDYNEQFF.

The gene calls are TRBV27 and TRBJ2-3, with a possible D match to TRBD1 (6 bases). The CDR3 consists of 13 residues. The V gene lost 5 bases and the J gene lost 5 bases, with 11 bases spanning the gap. From germline, CDR1 is MNHEY and CDR2 SMNVEV (reference sequence). CDR3 DNA sequence: TGTGCCAGCAGTGGTCAGGGGAGAGATACGCAGTATTTT. Translation gives CASSGQGRDTQYF.

V gene TRBV27 combines with J gene TRBJ1-1, with 7 positions matching TRBD1. The CDR3 extends over 14 amino acids. V shed 6 bases and J 2 bases; nucleotides not matched to a gene: 6. The germline CDR1 and CDR2 sequences are MNHEY and SMNVEV (reference sequence). For the CDR3, the DNA is TGTGCCAGCAGGAAACAGGGGCTAAACACTGAAGCTTTCTTT. Encoded protein: CASRKQGLNTEAFF.

The J gene is TRBJ2-1, the V gene TRBV16; 10 bases match TRBD2. This CDR3 contains 20 residues. CDR1 is KGHSY, CDR2 FQNENV, per germline. Germline trimming cut 1 base from V and 2 bases from J; bases unmatched to any gene: 14. The CDR3 DNA is TGTGCCAGCAGCCAATTACAACTAGCGGGGAGGGCCGGCCCCTACAATGAGCAGTTCTTC. Residues: CASSQLQLAGRAGPYNEQFF. The full variable domain, with the rest looked up from reference TRBV16 and TRBJ2-1, is GEEVAQTPKHLVRGEGQKAKLYCAPIKGHSYVFWYQQVLKNEFKFLISFQNENVFDETGMPKERFSAKCLPNSPCSLEIQATKLEDSAVYFCASSQLQLAGRAGPYNEQFFGPGTRLTVL.

This clone was recorded only once. The J gene is TRBJ2-1, the V gene TRBV27; possibly TRBD2 for D (6 bases). V dropped 4 bases and J dropped 0 bases, with 7 bases sitting between them. From germline, CDR1 is MNHEY and CDR2 SMNVEV (reference sequence). CDR3 length: 14 amino acids. As DNA, the CDR3 is TGTGCCAGCAGTTACGGGAGCTCCTACAATGAGCAGTTCTTC. It specifies CASSYGSSYNEQFF.

V is TRBV2 and J is TRBJ1-4; 8 bases align to TRBD1. The ends lost 6 bases at V and 8 bases at J; junction bases unmatched: 5. Germline assignment: CDR1 SNHLY and CDR2 FYNNEI. The CDR3 spans 13 residues. The CDR3 sequence: CASRKDRDEKLFF. Written as DNA, the CDR3 is TGTGCCAGCAGGAAGGACAGGGACGAAAAACTGTTTTTT.

The V and J genes are TRBV29-1 and TRBJ1-3; D is unresolved. The ends were cut back, 1 base at V and 0 bases at J, with 4 bases in the middle. CDR1 and CDR2 (germline): SQVTM, ANQGSEA. This CDR3 contains 13 residues. The CDR3 region is CSVEADSGNTIYF. Written as DNA, the CDR3 is TGCAGCGTTGAAGCAGACTCTGGAAACACCATATATTTT.

The V gene is TRBV6-1, the J gene TRBJ2-7, with D possibly TRBD1 on 6 matching bases. CDR3 length equals 15 residues. The ends were cut back, 0 bases at V and 1 base at J, with 10 bases in the middle. Per the germline V gene, CDR1 is MNHNS and CDR2 is SASEGT. The CDR3 sequence: CASSEADRLSYEQYF. The DNA for the CDR3 is TGTGCCAGCAGTGAAGCAGACAGGTTGTCCTACGAGCAGTACTTC.

This chain joins TRBV6-5 and TRBJ2-3; 10 nucleotides agree with TRBD2. The J segment lost 3 bases and the V segment lost 7 bases, leaving 7 bases of the junction unmatched. CDR3 length: 15 amino acids. Germline loops: CDR1 MNHEY, CDR2 SVGAGI. This CDR3 is CASTSSGSRTDTQYF. CDR3 nucleotides: TGTGCCAGCACTTCTAGCGGGAGTAGGACAGATACGCAGTATTTT.

This clone turned up a few times. The chain carries TRBV2 and TRBJ2-7; TRBD2 matches at 12 bases. The CDR3 runs to 15 residues. The ends lost 9 bases at V and 1 base at J; junction bases unmatched: 7. Germline V gene lookup returns CDR1 SNHLY and CDR2 FYNNEI. CDR3 amino acids: CASTLAGGTSYEQYF. The CDR3 DNA is TGTGCCAGTACACTAGCGGGGGGAACTTCCTACGAGCAGTACTTC.

This clone was recorded a few times. This chain connects TRBV5-4 to TRBJ2-5; D possibly corresponds to TRBD1 (5 bases). The germline V gene has CDR1 SGHNT and CDR2 YYREEE (reference sequence). Trimming removed 4 bases at V and 3 bases at J, with 7 bases between. The CDR3 loop spans 12 amino acids. In nucleotides, the CDR3 is TGTGCCAGCAGCCGACAGAAAGAGACCCAGTACTTC. Its translation is CASSRQKETQYF.

A few counts support this clone. The chain uses TRBV7-6 and TRBJ2-1; 7 bases are shared with TRBD2. The germline CDR1 and CDR2 sequences are SGHVS and FNYEAQ. The J segment lost 2 bases and the V segment lost 2 bases, leaving 3 bases of the junction unmatched. The CDR3 runs 15 residues. DNA of the CDR3: TGTGCCAGCAGCTTACTCGCGGGAGCCTACAATGAGCAGTTCTTC. This gives the protein CASSLLAGAYNEQFF.

The chain couples TRBV25-1 to TRBJ2-2; 7 positions agree with TRBD1. CDR3 length: 13 residues. Germline V gives CDR1 MGHDK, CDR2 SYGVNS. V shed 8 bases, J shed 4 bases, and the junction held 4 bases outside the gene matches. DNA for the CDR3: TGTGCCAGCGTTGACAGGGTCACCGGGGAGCTGTTTTTT. It encodes CASVDRVTGELFF.

This rearrangement joins TRBV30 to TRBJ2-5; 9 bases agree with TRBD1. The DNA matches TRBJ2-7 better at its end, which makes the J call doubtful. CDR1 is GTSNPN and CDR2 is SVGIG in the germline V gene (reference sequence). This CDR3 is 16 amino acids long. CDR3 amino acids: CAWSPYRGQGMNEQYF. The CDR3, as DNA: TGTGCCTGGAGTCCCTATAGAGGACAGGGGATGAACGAGCAGTACTTC.

V gene TRBV9 combines with J gene TRBJ2-3, with D perhaps TRBD2 (5 bases). V was shortened by 0 bases and J by 0 bases, with 11 bases between the two germline ends. From germline, CDR1 is SGDLS and CDR2 YYNGEE. This CDR3 has 16 amino acids. CDR3 bases: TGTGCCAGCAGCGTAGAGGTGAGGGAGAGCACAGATACGCAGTATTTT. This translates into CASSVEVRESTDTQYF.

The chain employs TRBV11-2 and TRBJ2-3; TRBD1 matches 9 bases. CDR3 length: 16 amino acids. Germline-derived CDR1 and CDR2 are SGHAT and FQNNGV. The V gene end was trimmed by 5 bases and the J gene end by 2 bases; junction bases not matched to a gene: 8. The CDR3 nucleotides are TGTGCCAGCAGCCTAAGACAGGGGGTGATCACAGATACGCAGTATTTT. Its translation is CASSLRQGVITDTQYF.

V is TRBV18 and J is TRBJ2-5; 8 bases match TRBD1. With 4 bases clipped from V and 5 bases from J, the junction kept 0 bases outside the gene matches. CDR1 and CDR2 (germline): KGHSH, LQKENI. The CDR3 runs 12 residues. The CDR3 sequence is CASSRDRETQYF. In DNA, the CDR3 is TGTGCCAGCTCACGGGACAGGGAGACCCAGTACTTC. The variable domain in full, completed from reference TRBV18 and TRBJ2-5, reads NAGVMQNPRHLVRRRGQEARLRCSPMKGHSHVYWYRQLPEEGLKFMVYLQKENIIDESGMPKERFSAEFPKEGPSILRIQQVVRGDSAAYFCASSRDRETQYFGPGTRLLVL.

This sequence joins TRBV5-1 and TRBJ2-7; 9 positions agree with TRBD1. V lost 4 bases and J lost 5; bases outside the gene matches: 7. CDR3 size: 14 residues. CDR1 is SGHRS and CDR2 is YFSETQ in the germline V gene. CDR3 sequence: CASSAAGTGNEQYF. The CDR3 DNA reads TGCGCCAGCAGCGCGGCCGGGACAGGGAACGAGCAGTACTTC.

The chain uses TRBV7-2 and TRBJ1-4; no definite D call. Trimming took 3 bases from V and 13 from J, leaving 15 bases between them. The CDR3 extends over 13 amino acids. The germline V gene has CDR1 SGHTA and CDR2 FQGNSA. CDR3 DNA: TGTGCCAGCAGCTTCGAGCGGGTTGGAGGACTGTTTTTT. Amino acids: CASSFERVGGLFF.

The V call is TRBV2, the J call TRBJ2-5, with D unresolved. With 4 bases removed from V and 3 bases from J, the gap between germline ends came to 6 bases. CDR1 and CDR2 from the germline V gene are SNHLY and FYNNEI. The CDR3 covers 12 residues. This CDR3 is CASSVQKETQYF. The CDR3 region has the DNA TGTGCCAGCAGTGTACAGAAAGAGACCCAGTACTTC.

The V call is TRBV5-1, the J call TRBJ1-1; D not resolved. In germline, CDR1 is SGHRS, CDR2 YFSETQ. This CDR3 is 17 amino acids long. The V end lost 0 bases, the J end lost 3 bases, and 18 bases lay between the germline ends. The CDR3 DNA is TGCGCCAGCAGCTTGGCACGACAAATTGGGTTTGACACTGAAGCTTTCTTT. This sequence encodes CASSLARQIGFDTEAFF.